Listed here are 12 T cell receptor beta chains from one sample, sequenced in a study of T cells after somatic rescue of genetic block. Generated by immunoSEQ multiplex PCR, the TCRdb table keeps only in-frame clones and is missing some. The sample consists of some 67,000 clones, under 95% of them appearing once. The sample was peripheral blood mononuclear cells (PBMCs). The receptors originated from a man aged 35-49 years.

As DNA, the CDR3 is TGTGCCAGCAGCTTAAAAGCAGCAAGAGGCCCCTACGAGCAGTACTTC. Its protein is CASSLKAARGPYEQYF. The J gene is TRBJ2-7, the V gene TRBV7-9; D not resolved. CDR1 and CDR2 from the germline V gene are SEHNR and FQNEAQ (reference sequence). Trimming left V 2 bases short and J 2 bases short, with 16 bases between. The CDR3 runs 16 residues.

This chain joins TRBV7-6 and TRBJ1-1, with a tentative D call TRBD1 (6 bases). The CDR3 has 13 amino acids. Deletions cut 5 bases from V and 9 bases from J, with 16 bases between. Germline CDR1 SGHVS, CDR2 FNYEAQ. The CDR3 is CASSPRQDKKAFF. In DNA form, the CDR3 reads TGTGCCAGCAGCCCCCGACAGGATAAGAAAGCTTTCTTT.

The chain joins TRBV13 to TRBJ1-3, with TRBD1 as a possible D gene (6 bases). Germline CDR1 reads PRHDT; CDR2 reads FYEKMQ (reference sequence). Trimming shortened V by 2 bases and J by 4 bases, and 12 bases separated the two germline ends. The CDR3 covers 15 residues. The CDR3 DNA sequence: TGTGCCAGCAGCTTAACCGGACAGAGAGGAAACACCATATATTTT. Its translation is CASSLTGQRGNTIYF.

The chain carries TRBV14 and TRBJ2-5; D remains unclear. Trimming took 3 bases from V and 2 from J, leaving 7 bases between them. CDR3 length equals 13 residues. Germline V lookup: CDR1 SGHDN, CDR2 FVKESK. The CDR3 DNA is TGTGCCAGCAGCCATAGCAGACAAGAGACCCAGTACTTC. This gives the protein CASSHSRQETQYF.

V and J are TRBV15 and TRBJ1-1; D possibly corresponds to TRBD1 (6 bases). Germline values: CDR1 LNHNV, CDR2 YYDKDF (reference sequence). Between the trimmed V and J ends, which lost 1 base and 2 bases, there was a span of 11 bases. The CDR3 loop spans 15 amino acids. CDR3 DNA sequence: TGTGCCACCAGCAGAGCGAGACAGGCTAACACTGAAGCTTTCTTT. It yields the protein CATSRARQANTEAFF.

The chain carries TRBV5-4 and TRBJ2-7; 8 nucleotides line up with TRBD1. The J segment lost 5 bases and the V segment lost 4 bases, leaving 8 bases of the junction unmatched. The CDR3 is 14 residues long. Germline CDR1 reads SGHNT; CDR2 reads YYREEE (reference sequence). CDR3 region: CASSLDRAVNEQYF. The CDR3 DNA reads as TGTGCCAGCAGCCTGGACAGGGCGGTCAACGAGCAGTACTTC.

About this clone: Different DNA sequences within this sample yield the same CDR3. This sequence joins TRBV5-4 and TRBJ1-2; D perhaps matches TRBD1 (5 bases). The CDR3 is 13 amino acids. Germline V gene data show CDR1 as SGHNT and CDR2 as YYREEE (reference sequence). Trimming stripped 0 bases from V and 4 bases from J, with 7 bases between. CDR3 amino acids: CASSLAGGYGYTF. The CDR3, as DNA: TGTGCCAGCAGCTTGGCCGGGGGCTATGGCTACACCTTC.

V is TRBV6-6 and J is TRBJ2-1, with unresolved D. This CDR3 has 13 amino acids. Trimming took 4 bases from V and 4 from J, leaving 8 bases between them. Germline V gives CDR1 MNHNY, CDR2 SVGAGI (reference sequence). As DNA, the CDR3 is TGTGCCAGCAGTTCGACATTTTACAATGAGCAGTTCTTC. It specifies CASSSTFYNEQFF.

CDR3 nucleotide sequence: TGTGCCAGCAGCCCCTATGGTGTGGCCAGGGTTCCCGGGGAGCTGTTTTTT. Its translation: CASSPYGVARVPGELFF. The V gene is TRBV7-9, the J gene TRBJ2-2; a possible D gene is TRBD1 (5 bases). Trimming left V 5 bases short and J 6 bases short, with 22 bases between. In germline, CDR1 is SEHNR, CDR2 FQNEAQ (reference sequence). The CDR3 totals 17 residues.

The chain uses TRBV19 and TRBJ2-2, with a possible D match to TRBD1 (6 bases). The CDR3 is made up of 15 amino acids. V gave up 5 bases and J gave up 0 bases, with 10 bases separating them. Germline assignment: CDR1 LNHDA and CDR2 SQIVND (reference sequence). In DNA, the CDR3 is TGTGCCAGTAGTCCAGGGACACCGAACACCGGGGAGCTGTTTTTT. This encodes CASSPGTPNTGELFF. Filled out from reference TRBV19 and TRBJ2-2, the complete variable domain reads DGGITQSPKYLFRKEGQNVTLSCEQNLNHDAMYWYRQDPGQGLRLIYYSQIVNDFQKGDIAEGYSVSREKKESFPLTVTSAQKNPTAFYLCASSPGTPNTGELFFGEGSRLTVL.

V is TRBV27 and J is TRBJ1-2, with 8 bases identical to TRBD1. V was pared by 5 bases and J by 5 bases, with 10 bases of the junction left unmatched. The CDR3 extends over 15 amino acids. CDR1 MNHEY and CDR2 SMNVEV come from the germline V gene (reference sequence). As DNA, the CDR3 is TGTGCCAGCAGTCGACTACAGGGGGGTGGGTATGGCTACACCTTC. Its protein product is CASSRLQGGGYGYTF.

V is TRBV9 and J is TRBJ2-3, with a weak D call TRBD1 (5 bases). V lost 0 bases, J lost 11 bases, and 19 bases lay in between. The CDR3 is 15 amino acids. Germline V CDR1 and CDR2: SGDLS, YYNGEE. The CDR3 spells CASSVAPTGQGEQYF. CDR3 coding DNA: TGTGCCAGCAGCGTAGCCCCAACAGGCCAGGGTGAGCAGTATTTT.